This is a list of T cell receptor beta chains from one sample in a study of blood T cell repertoires in COVID-19. The assay was immunoSEQ multiplex PCR, and TCRdb's table has in-frame clones only and misses some. The top ten hold around 8.2% of the sample, which has 130,000 to 150,000 clones, under 90% seen once. Sequenced input: peripheral blood. The receptors shown here come from a human donor in a cohort sampled during active COVID-19. Both conserved end residues are part of each CDR3. A D gene is named only where the DNA matches it firmly. Size values are once, few and many counts, or a class for expanded clones, and some rows have none.

v_gene: TRBV7-3
j_gene: TRBJ2-6
d_gene: NA
abundance: NA
CDR3aa: CASSPQGRIMGSGANVLTF
CDR3nt: TGTGCCAGCAGCCCACAGGGACGGATTATGGGCTCTGGGGCCAACGTCCTGACTTTC

v_gene: TRBV6-2/TRBV6-3
j_gene: TRBJ2-1
d_gene: TRBD2
abundance: NA
CDR3aa: CASSKTGGSNEQFF
CDR3nt: TGTGCCAGCAGTAAAACGGGAGGGAGTAATGAGCAGTTCTTC

v_gene: TRBV18
j_gene: TRBJ1-2
d_gene: NA
abundance: NA
CDR3aa: CASSLEVIANYGYTF
CDR3nt: TGTGCCAGCTCACTAGAGGTTATAGCTAACTATGGCTACACCTTC

v_gene: TRBV1
j_gene: TRBJ2-7
d_gene: NA
abundance: NA
CDR3aa: CTSSLVYDVVRREGYEQYF
CDR3nt: TGCACCAGCAGCCTTGTGTATGATGTAGTTAGGCGGGAGGGATACGAGCAGTACTTC

v_gene: TRBV7-9
j_gene: TRBJ1-1
d_gene: TRBD1
abundance: NA
CDR3aa: CASSSGTVNTEAFF
CDR3nt: TGTGCCAGCAGCTCCGGGACAGTGAACACTGAAGCTTTCTTT

v_gene: TRBV18
j_gene: TRBJ2-7
d_gene: TRBD2
abundance: NA
CDR3aa: CASSPAPLAASSYEQYF
CDR3nt: TGTGCCAGCTCGCCAGCCCCCCTAGCGGCTAGCTCCTACGAGCAGTACTTC

v_gene: TRBV18
j_gene: TRBJ1-1
d_gene: NA
abundance: NA
CDR3aa: CASSPGSGGWAFF
CDR3nt: TGTGCCAGCTCACCAGGGAGCGGCGGCTGGGCTTTCTTT

v_gene: TRBV6-2/TRBV6-3
j_gene: TRBJ2-6
d_gene: TRBD1
abundance: NA
CDR3aa: CASSSIPRTGSGANVLTF
CDR3nt: TGTGCCAGCAGTTCAATACCTAGGACAGGCTCTGGGGCCAACGTCCTGACTTTC

v_gene: TRBV19
j_gene: TRBJ1-3
d_gene: NA
abundance: NA
CDR3aa: CASSREARSGNTIYF
CDR3nt: TGTGCCAGTAGTCGAGAGGCGAGATCGGGAAACACCATATATTTT

v_gene: TRBV27
j_gene: TRBJ2-7
d_gene: NA
abundance: NA
CDR3aa: CASSFFAGPYEQYF
CDR3nt: TGTGCCAGCAGTTTTTTCGCAGGGCCCTACGAGCAGTACTTC

v_gene: TRBV6-2/TRBV6-3
j_gene: TRBJ2-7
d_gene: TRBD2
abundance: once
CDR3aa: CASSTYLRAGSSYEQYF
CDR3nt: TGTGCCAGCAGCACCTACTTACGAGCGGGGAGCTCCTACGAGCAGTACTTC

v_gene: TRBV28
j_gene: TRBJ2-1
d_gene: NA
abundance: NA
CDR3aa: CASSLVRKGNEQFF
CDR3nt: TGTGCCAGCAGTTTAGTAAGGAAGGGGAATGAGCAGTTCTTC

v_gene: TRBV7-3
j_gene: TRBJ1-1
d_gene: TRBD1
abundance: NA
CDR3aa: CASSPTGGSNTEAFF
CDR3nt: TGTGCCAGCAGCCCCACAGGGGGCTCGAACACTGAAGCTTTCTTT

v_gene: TRBV19
j_gene: TRBJ2-2
d_gene: NA
abundance: NA
CDR3aa: CASRDPGLPPGELFF
CDR3nt: TGTGCCAGTAGGGACCCGGGACTCCCCCCCGGGGAGCTGTTTTTT

v_gene: TRBV6-5
j_gene: TRBJ2-2
d_gene: TRBD1
abundance: NA
CDR3aa: CASRTGTDTGELFF
CDR3nt: TGTGCCAGCAGAACCGGGACAGACACCGGGGAGCTGTTTTTT

v_gene: TRBV18
j_gene: TRBJ1-4
d_gene: NA
abundance: NA
CDR3aa: CASSPPNRVGALSEKLFF
CDR3nt: TGTGCCAGCTCACCACCGAACAGGGTTGGCGCGTTGAGTGAAAAACTGTTTTTT

v_gene: TRBV18
j_gene: TRBJ2-7
d_gene: TRBD1
abundance: NA
CDR3aa: CASSPRTPGQGWGEQYF
CDR3nt: TGTGCCAGCTCACCACGGACTCCGGGACAGGGGTGGGGGGAGCAGTACTTC

v_gene: TRBV18
j_gene: TRBJ2-7
d_gene: TRBD1
abundance: NA
CDR3aa: CASSLDRDEQYF
CDR3nt: TGTGCCAGCTCACTGGACAGGGACGAGCAGTACTTC

v_gene: TRBV19
j_gene: TRBJ2-1
d_gene: TRBD2
abundance: NA
CDR3aa: CASSAHTGGYNEQFF
CDR3nt: TGTGCCAGTAGTGCTCACACGGGAGGGTACAATGAGCAGTTCTTC

v_gene: TRBV19
j_gene: TRBJ1-5
d_gene: NA
abundance: NA
CDR3aa: CASQIASGDQPQHF
CDR3nt: TGTGCCAGCCAAATTGCATCCGGGGATCAGCCCCAGCATTTT

v_gene: TRBV19
j_gene: TRBJ2-7
d_gene: NA
abundance: few
CDR3aa: CASSRQDHSYEQYF
CDR3nt: TGTGCCAGTAGCAGACAGGACCACTCCTACGAGCAGTACTTC

v_gene: TRBV27
j_gene: TRBJ2-7
d_gene: TRBD2
abundance: few
CDR3aa: CASSLGLAGGKYEQYF
CDR3nt: TGTGCCAGCAGTTTAGGACTAGCGGGAGGAAAGTACGAGCAGTACTTC

v_gene: TRBV5-4
j_gene: TRBJ2-1
d_gene: TRBD1
abundance: NA
CDR3aa: CASSLGQDHNEQFF
CDR3nt: TGTGCCAGCAGCTTAGGACAGGATCACAATGAGCAGTTCTTC

v_gene: TRBV5-6
j_gene: TRBJ2-6
d_gene: NA
abundance: NA
CDR3aa: CASSLAGSLANVLTF
CDR3nt: TGTGCCAGCAGCTTGGCGGGTTCCCTGGCCAACGTCCTGACTTTC

v_gene: TRBV1
j_gene: TRBJ2-6
d_gene: NA
abundance: NA
CDR3aa: CTSNLHLSGRAGEILGSGANVLTF
CDR3nt: TGCACCAGCAACCTACACCTTAGCGGGAGGGCCGGAGAGATCTTGGGCTCTGGGGCCAACGTCCTGACTTTC

v_gene: TRBV28
j_gene: TRBJ1-2
d_gene: TRBD1
abundance: NA
CDR3aa: CASSSTGFGYTF
CDR3nt: TGTGCCAGCAGTTCGACAGGGTTCGGCTACACCTTC